What follows describes a single TCR beta chain. CDR1 and CDR2 (germline): ENHRY, SYGVKD. With 7 bases clipped from V and 0 bases from J, the junction kept 6 bases outside the gene matches. The CDR3 is 15 amino acids. Categorization into cohorts depended on clinical history that participants reported. Using immunoSEQ multiplex PCR, the repertoire was profiled, and TCRdb retains in-frame clones only, with some absent. In the table there are 400,000 or so clones, roughly 86% of which are singletons. These data are taken from a study of blood T cell repertoires in COVID-19. At the level of the study: Recovered status in Cohort 3 required two negative PCRs, clearance, or symptom resolution. From T cells, B-cell-depleted T cells, or PBMCs came the material, which was cDNA or gDNA.

The TCR sequence derives from a man aged 35 to 55 in a cohort exposed to, infected with or recovered from COVID-19 (not recorded which). V gene TRBV10-3 combines with J gene TRBJ1-3, with 7 bases matching TRBD1. Sequenced input: PBMCs or T cells enriched from blood (not recorded which). The CDR3 spells CAIKDGTASGNTIYF. The CDR3 coding sequence is TGTGCCATCAAAGACGGGACAGCCTCTGGAAACACCATATATTTT.